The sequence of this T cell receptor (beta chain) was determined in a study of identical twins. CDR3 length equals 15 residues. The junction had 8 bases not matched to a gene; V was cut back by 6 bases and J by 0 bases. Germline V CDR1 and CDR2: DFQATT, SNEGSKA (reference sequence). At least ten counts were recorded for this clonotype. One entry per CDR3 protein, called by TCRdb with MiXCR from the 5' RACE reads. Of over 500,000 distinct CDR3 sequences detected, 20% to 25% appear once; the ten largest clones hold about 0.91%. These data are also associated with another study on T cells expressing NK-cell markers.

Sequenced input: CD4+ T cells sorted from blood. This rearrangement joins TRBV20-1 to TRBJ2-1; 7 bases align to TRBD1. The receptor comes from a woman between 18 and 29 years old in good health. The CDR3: CSALDRSSSYNEQFF. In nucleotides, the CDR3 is TGCAGTGCGCTGGACAGGTCCAGCTCCTACAATGAGCAGTTCTTC.